One and the same sample provided the 32 T cell receptor beta chains below, sequenced in a study of neurological immune-mediated disorders. TCRdb re-derived calls from the 5' RACE reads in MiXCR, one entry per CDR3 protein. The sample includes about 31,000 distinct CDR3 sequences, 4% of them seen just once. The sequencing input was CD4+ T cells from blood. The source of these receptors is a woman aged 40 to 49 in good health.

The sample holds many counts of this clonotype. The V gene is TRBV5-1, the J gene TRBJ2-7; TRBD1 is a possible D gene (5 bases). Trimming took off 0 bases at V and 3 bases at J, with 10 bases between the two ends. CDR1 and CDR2 (germline): SGHRS, YFSETQ. The CDR3 contains 14 residues. The CDR3 reads CASSLAAQGYEQYF. Written as DNA, the CDR3 is TGCGCCAGCAGCTTGGCCGCGCAGGGCTACGAGCAGTACTTC.

In its sample, this clonotype was seen many times. The chain has TRBV5-4 and TRBJ2-5; 7 nucleotides agree with TRBD1. Looked up from germline, CDR1 is SGHNT and CDR2 is YYREEE (reference sequence). The length of the CDR3 is 16 residues. Unmatched junction bases numbered 11, after V lost 4 bases and J lost 2 bases. The CDR3: CASSPRVAGGQETQYF. Written as DNA, the CDR3 is TGTGCCAGCAGCCCGAGAGTGGCAGGGGGTCAAGAGACCCAGTACTTC.

This clonotype has a count of ten or more. The V and J genes are TRBV7-2 and TRBJ2-6, with D uncertain. The CDR3 totals 16 residues. CDR1 is SGHTA, CDR2 FQGNSA, per germline. V was cut by 5 bases and J by 0 bases, with 11 bases left in between. CDR3 coding DNA: TGTGCCAGCAGCCTATGGGTCCCCTCTGGGGCCAACGTCCTGACTTTC. Translated: CASSLWVPSGANVLTF. Using reference TRBV7-2 and TRBJ2-6 for the parts outside the CDR3, the full variable domain is GAGVSQSPSNKVTEKGKDVELRCDPISGHTALYWYRQSLGQGLEFLIYFQGNSAPDKSGLPSDRFSAERTGGSVSTLTIQRTQQEDSAVYLCASSLWVPSGANVLTFGAGSRLTVL.

This clonotype was seen at least ten times. J is TRBJ2-5 and V is TRBV24-1, with 8 nucleotides matching TRBD1. This CDR3 spans 15 amino acids. V shed 7 bases and J 1 base; nucleotides not matched to a gene: 7. CDR1 is KGHDR, CDR2 SFDVKD, per germline. CDR3 DNA: TGTGCCACCAGCGCCCAGGGGGCCGGCCAAGAGACCCAGTACTTC. It encodes CATSAQGAGQETQYF.

This clonotype came up many times. The CDR3 is CASSLRDIYNEQFF. The CDR3 DNA is TGCGCCAGCAGCTTGCGGGACATCTACAATGAGCAGTTCTTC. The V call is TRBV5-1, the J call TRBJ2-1, with TRBD1 as a possible D gene (6 bases). Germline V lookup: CDR1 SGHRS, CDR2 YFSETQ. V lost 1 base and J 3 bases, leaving 8 bases between the germline ends. The CDR3 covers 14 residues.

This clonotype was found many times. The V and J genes are TRBV3-1 and TRBJ2-2, with D hard to call. V was trimmed by 1 base and J by 6 bases, leaving 15 bases between them. Germline values: CDR1 LGHDT, CDR2 YNNKEL (reference sequence). This CDR3 has 16 residues. The CDR3 nucleotides are TGTGCCAGCAGCCAAGTGGGTGCCCAGACTTCCGGGGAGCTGTTTTTT. Its translation: CASSQVGAQTSGELFF.

The rearrangement links TRBV5-1 to TRBJ2-2, with unresolved D. CDR1 is SGHRS and CDR2 is YFSETQ in the germline V gene. The CDR3 consists of 14 residues. V lost 1 base and J 0 bases, leaving 4 bases between the germline ends. CDR3 region: CASSLMTNTGELFF. The CDR3 DNA sequence: TGCGCCAGCAGCTTGATGACGAACACCGGGGAGCTGTTTTTT.

This clonotype was observed many times. V is TRBV20-1 and J is TRBJ2-1; D ambiguous. Germline CDR1 and CDR2: DFQATT and SNEGSKA (reference sequence). The ends were cut back, 4 bases at V and 6 bases at J, with 7 bases in the middle. This CDR3 has 11 residues. CDR3 sequence (DNA): TGCAGTGCTATCCCTAGCAATGAGCAGTTCTTC. It is translated as CSAIPSNEQFF.

This clonotype was seen ten or more times. The CDR3 loop reads CASSLGRGPAYEQYF. CDR3 nucleotide sequence: TGTGCCAGCAGCTTGGGACGGGGGCCCGCCTACGAGCAGTACTTC. The genes are TRBV5-5 and TRBJ2-7; either TRBD1 or TRBD2 may fit D (6 bases each). V was cut by 0 bases and J by 2 bases, with 12 bases left in between. The germline gives CDR1 SGHKS, CDR2 YYEKEE (reference sequence). The CDR3 consists of 15 residues. The full variable domain, rest sourced from reference TRBV5-5 and TRBJ2-7, is DAGVTQSPTHLIKTRGQQVTLRCSPISGHKSVSWYQQVLGQGPQFIFQYYEKEERGRGNFPDRFSARQFPNYSSELNVNALLLGDSALYLCASSLGRGPAYEQYFGPGTRLTVT.

The sample holds many counts of this clonotype. This chain uses TRBV4-1 with TRBJ2-1; 7 nucleotides align to TRBD2. Trimming removed 3 bases from V and 10 bases from J; junction bases left unmatched: 6. The CDR3 covers 13 residues. Germline CDR1 is MGHRA and CDR2 is YSYEKL. CDR3 residues: CASSQVPGGEQFF. Here the CDR3 DNA reads TGCGCCAGCAGCCAGGTCCCCGGGGGGGAGCAGTTCTTC.

This clonotype was detected many times. The chain couples TRBV12-3 or TRBV12-4 to TRBJ2-3; 7 bases align to TRBD1. This CDR3 is built from 14 residues. After removal of 5 bases from V and 3 bases from J, the junction contained 5 bases not matched to a gene. The CDR3 sequence: CASSPSTGTDTQYF. DNA of the CDR3: TGTGCCAGCAGTCCGTCGACAGGGACAGATACGCAGTATTTT.

This clonotype was recorded many times. V is TRBV15 and J is TRBJ2-5, with D unresolved. V was cut by 4 bases and J by 5 bases, with 17 bases left in between. The germline CDR1 and CDR2 sequences are LNHNV and YYDKDF (reference sequence). The CDR3 loop spans 15 amino acids. In DNA form, the CDR3 reads TGTGCCACCAGCAACTTTCGGACCCTTGGGGAGACCCAGTACTTC. Translated, it gives CATSNFRTLGETQYF.

This clonotype was seen ten or more times. The chain joins TRBV20-1 to TRBJ1-5; D ambiguous. V lost 1 base to trimming and J lost 4 bases, with 8 bases between them. CDR1 is DFQATT, CDR2 SNEGSKA, per germline (reference sequence). This CDR3 contains 13 residues. CDR3 coding DNA: TGCAGTGCTAGAGGACTGATTAATCAGCCCCAGCATTTT. Translated, it gives CSARGLINQPQHF.

This clonotype was seen at least ten times. The genes are TRBV20-1 and TRBJ1-1; TRBD1 matches at 7 bases. Trimming cost V 3 bases and J 1 base; bases outside gene matches: 14. CDR1 and CDR2 (germline): DFQATT, SNEGSKA (reference sequence). CDR3 length equals 17 residues. The CDR3 loop is CSASVPGRDSRNTEAFF. The CDR3 nucleotides read TGCAGTGCTAGCGTCCCAGGGAGGGACAGTAGGAACACTGAAGCTTTCTTT.

This clonotype was counted many times. The gene calls are TRBV27 and TRBJ2-1; D remains unclear. The germline V and J ends were trimmed by 8 bases and 0 bases, with 8 bases remaining between them. The CDR3 totals 13 residues. Per germline, CDR1 MNHEY and CDR2 SMNVEV (reference sequence). The chain's CDR3 is CASARYSYNEQFF. CDR3 coding DNA: TGTGCCAGCGCCCGTTACTCCTACAATGAGCAGTTCTTC.

Ten or more counts support this clonotype. The chain is built from TRBV12-3 or TRBV12-4 and TRBJ2-6, with D maybe TRBD2 (6 bases). V was trimmed by 6 bases and J by 3 bases, leaving 12 bases between them. The CDR3 consists of 15 residues. The CDR3 sequence: CASSRTGLGANVLTF. CDR3 nucleotides: TGTGCCAGCAGCCGTACGGGACTTGGGGCCAACGTCCTGACTTTC.

Many counts were recorded for this clonotype. The chain has TRBV5-1 and TRBJ1-1; 10 bases are shared with TRBD1. There are 15 residues in the CDR3. CDR1 and CDR2 from the germline V gene are SGHRS and YFSETQ. Trimming took 3 bases from V and 8 from J; bases not matched to a gene: 10. DNA for the CDR3: TGCGCCAGCAGCTCGGTACCGGGACAGGGGACGGAAGCTTTCTTT. It is translated as CASSSVPGQGTEAFF.

The table lists this clonotype with many counts. The J gene is TRBJ2-2, the V gene TRBV21-1; the table gives TRBD2 as D, unverified against the DNA. TRBV21-1 is noted as a pseudogene. This CDR3 has 19 residues. Here the CDR3 DNA reads TGTGCCAGCAGCAAAGAGAGGCTAGCGGGAGGACCGAACACCGGGGAGCTGTTTTTT. It is translated as CASSKERLAGGPNTGELFF.

This clonotype came up many times. CDR3 nucleotide sequence: TGCGCCAGCGGCAGGAACACTGAAGCTTTCTTT. Amino acid sequence: CASGRNTEAFF. The chain combines TRBV10-2 with TRBJ1-1; D call uncertain. CDR1 and CDR2 (germline): WSHSY, SAAADI. Trimming left V 8 bases short and J 1 base short, with 5 bases between. There are 11 residues in the CDR3.

Of note for this clonotype: One end of the junction varies from germline; a read error may be responsible. V gene TRBV5-1 combines with J gene TRBJ2-2; D ambiguous. This CDR3 region has 15 residues. CDR1 is SGHRS and CDR2 is YFSETQ in the germline V gene. CDR3 in amino acids: CASSTWTTNTGELFF. DNA of the CDR3: TGTGCCAGCAGCACCTGGACCACGAACACCGGGGAGCTGTTTTTT.

In its sample, this clonotype was seen many times. V gene TRBV3-1 combines with J gene TRBJ1-1, with no clear D. Germline V gene data show CDR1 as LGHDT and CDR2 as YNNKEL (reference sequence). The CDR3 consists of 15 residues. V gave up 4 bases and J gave up 2 bases, with 14 bases separating them. The CDR3 region is CASSPDPGINTEAFF. The CDR3 region has the DNA TGTGCCAGCAGCCCCGACCCGGGAATCAACACTGAAGCTTTCTTT.

This clonotype was seen many times. The genes are TRBV20-1 and TRBJ2-2; 12 bases are a match to TRBD2. The trim removed 1 base at V and 2 bases at J, leaving 2 bases unmatched. The CDR3 runs 16 residues. Germline values: CDR1 DFQATT, CDR2 SNEGSKA (reference sequence). This CDR3 is CSARASGRANTGELFF. The CDR3 nucleotides read TGCAGTGCTAGAGCTAGCGGGAGGGCCAACACCGGGGAGCTGTTTTTT.

In this sample, this clonotype turned up many times. This chain joins TRBV15 and TRBJ2-3, with 9 nucleotides matching TRBD1. The germline V gene has CDR1 LNHNV and CDR2 YYDKDF (reference sequence). The trim removed 6 bases at V and 5 bases at J, leaving 0 bases unmatched. This CDR3 has 12 residues. As DNA, the CDR3 is TGTGCCACCAGGACAGGGGGAGATACGCAGTATTTT. Amino acid sequence: CATRTGGDTQYF.

This clonotype was picked up many times. The chain carries TRBV10-3 and TRBJ2-7, with TRBD2 identical over 8 bases. The CDR3 is 13 residues long. The V gene end was trimmed by 2 bases and the J gene end by 3 bases; junction bases not matched to a gene: 0. Germline V gives CDR1 ENHRY, CDR2 SYGVKD. CDR3 protein: CAISEAGGYEQYF. The CDR3 DNA reads as TGTGCCATCAGTGAGGCGGGGGGCTACGAGCAGTACTTC.

This clonotype was recorded many times. The rearrangement links TRBV20-1 to TRBJ2-7; D not certain. Trimming took off 4 bases at V and 0 bases at J, with 13 bases between the two ends. In germline, CDR1 is DFQATT, CDR2 SNEGSKA (reference sequence). The CDR3 has 14 amino acids. The CDR3 spells CSANDYKGSYEQYF. CDR3 in DNA: TGCAGTGCTAACGATTATAAGGGCTCCTACGAGCAGTACTTC.

This clonotype has ten or more counts. The rearrangement joins TRBV7-9 to TRBJ2-2, with no clear D. Looked up from germline, CDR1 is SEHNR and CDR2 is FQNEAQ (reference sequence). V was trimmed by 7 bases and J by 1 base, leaving 4 bases between them. The CDR3 is 12 amino acids. This chain's CDR3 is CASNLNTGELFF. The CDR3 DNA sequence: TGTGCCAGCAACTTGAACACCGGGGAGCTGTTTTTT.

This clonotype was detected many times. The chain couples TRBV6-4 to TRBJ1-1, with TRBD1 as a possible D gene (5 bases). The CDR3 is 13 amino acids. V dropped 7 bases and J dropped 6 bases, with 15 bases sitting between them. Germline V gives CDR1 MRHNA, CDR2 SNTAGT. The DNA for the CDR3 is TGTGCCAGCACCCCGGACCCGGGGGCTGAAGCTTTCTTT. This sequence encodes CASTPDPGAEAFF.

There are many counts of this clonotype. V usage is TRBV5-1 and J usage is TRBJ2-3; D uncertain. V was clipped by 5 bases and J by 0 bases, with 10 bases between them. The CDR3 spans 14 residues. The germline gives CDR1 SGHRS, CDR2 YFSETQ. The CDR3 nucleotides read TGCGCCAGCAGGGAAACCGGCAGCACAGATACGCAGTATTTT. This encodes CASRETGSTDTQYF.

At least ten counts were recorded for this clonotype. The chain links TRBV28 to TRBJ2-5, with D uncertain. Per the germline V gene, CDR1 is MDHEN and CDR2 is SYDVKM. This CDR3 is 15 amino acids long. With 4 bases removed from V and 2 bases from J, the gap between germline ends came to 14 bases. The CDR3, as DNA: TGTGCCAGCAGTTCTCCGGGCCGAAAACAAGAGACCCAGTACTTC. Translation gives CASSSPGRKQETQYF.

This clonotype came up many times. V and J are TRBV28 and TRBJ1-4, with D perhaps TRBD1 (5 bases). Germline CDR1 and CDR2: MDHEN and SYDVKM. Trimming shortened V by 2 bases and J by 2 bases, and 9 bases separated the two germline ends. The CDR3 consists of 15 residues. CDR3 sequence reads: CASSLGGLTNEKLFF. The CDR3 bases are TGTGCCAGCAGTTTAGGGGGTCTGACTAATGAAAAACTGTTTTTT.

This clonotype was counted at least ten times. This chain connects TRBV28 to TRBJ2-7; maybe TRBD2 (5 bases). CDR1 and CDR2 (germline): MDHEN, SYDVKM. Trimming took 3 bases from V and 4 from J, leaving 13 bases between them. The CDR3 is 14 residues long. The CDR3 DNA reads TGTGCCAGCAGTTTGGGCGGGTCGGGGTACGAGCAGTACTTC. Residues: CASSLGGSGYEQYF.

This clonotype occurred many times. This chain joins TRBV6-1 and TRBJ1-1; D is possibly TRBD1 (6 bases). Per germline, CDR1 MNHNS and CDR2 SASEGT. The V gene lost 4 bases and the J gene lost 1 base, with 19 bases spanning the gap. There are 17 residues in the CDR3. The CDR3 region has the DNA TGTGCCAGCAGTGTGGCGGGACAATTTGGCCAGAACACTGAAGCTTTCTTT. Residues: CASSVAGQFGQNTEAFF.